The sequence of this T cell receptor beta chain was determined in a study of T cell repertoires in cytomegalovirus infection. TCRdb re-called the reads through MiXCR, storing one row per CDR3 protein. The profile shows hundreds of thousands of distinct CDR3 sequences, around 30% of them singletons. This CDR3 region has 18 residues. Germline CDR1 and CDR2: LNHDA and SQIVND (reference sequence). The trim removed 7 bases at V and 0 bases at J, leaving 16 bases unmatched. This clonotype was detected only a few times. No antigen is known for it. The source is a human donor in good health (CMV status not recorded). Some clones in this sample may be carry-over from other donors' samples. The chain has TRBV19 and TRBJ1-1, with 8 nucleotides matching TRBD1. Sequences were derived from cultured CD8+ T cells from PBMCs, sampled from culture after CMV antigen stimulation. Here the CDR3 reads CASNPRGQERTLNTEAFF. DNA of the CDR3: TGTGCCAGTAACCCACGGGGACAGGAGAGAACATTGAACACTGAAGCTTTCTTT.